These T cell receptor beta chains were read from a single sample in a study of technical replicates of blood from several donors. Assay: immunoSEQ multiplex PCR; the TCRdb copy retains only in-frame clones and omits some. This table holds some 80,000 clones, approximately 97% found once. Source material: T cells isolated from PBMCs. All receptors come from a human donor in good health. Both conserved end residues are part of each CDR3. Fields, in order: CDR3 protein, CDR3 DNA, clone size, J gene, D gene, V gene. D genes are given only for firm matches. The size of a clone is reported for some rows only, either as once, few or many, or as a class for expanded clones.

CDR3aa: CASSPLPGTSGRNTGELFF
CDR3nt: TGTGCCAGCAGTCCACTGCCCGGGACTAGCGGAAGGAACACCGGGGAGCTGTTTTTT
abundance: .
j_gene: TRBJ2-2
d_gene: TRBD2
v_gene: TRBV27

CDR3aa: CASSQWGRGPFRYTF
CDR3nt: TGTGCCAGCAGCCAATGGGGGAGGGGACCCTTTCGCTACACCTTC
abundance: .
j_gene: TRBJ1-2
d_gene: .
v_gene: TRBV6-1

CDR3aa: CASSFARGIGYEQYF
CDR3nt: TGTGCCAGCAGCTTTGCCAGGGGTATCGGCTACGAGCAGTACTTC
abundance: .
j_gene: TRBJ2-7
d_gene: .
v_gene: TRBV11-3

CDR3aa: CASSIARTSGGGRGELFF
CDR3nt: TGTGCCAGTAGTATAGCCAGGACTAGCGGGGGGGGCCGCGGGGAGCTGTTTTTT
abundance: once
j_gene: TRBJ2-2
d_gene: TRBD2
v_gene: TRBV19

CDR3aa: CASSGGTGDLYGYTF
CDR3nt: TGTGCCAGCAGTGGTGGGACAGGCGACCTTTATGGCTACACCTTC
abundance: .
j_gene: TRBJ1-2
d_gene: TRBD1
v_gene: TRBV2

CDR3aa: CASSLELAGNSPLHF
CDR3nt: TGCGCCAGCAGCTTGGAACTGGCGGGGAATTCACCCCTCCACTTT
abundance: .
j_gene: TRBJ1-6
d_gene: .
v_gene: TRBV5-1

CDR3aa: CASSHTGGGTEAFF
CDR3nt: TGTGCCAGCAGCCACACAGGGGGGGGCACTGAAGCTTTCTTT
abundance: once
j_gene: TRBJ1-1
d_gene: TRBD1
v_gene: TRBV25-1

CDR3aa: CASSPFAGQGYEQYF
CDR3nt: TGTGCCAGCAGCCCCTTTGCGGGACAGGGGTACGAGCAGTACTTC
abundance: .
j_gene: TRBJ2-7
d_gene: TRBD1
v_gene: TRBV5-4

CDR3aa: CASSQGEDEKLFF
CDR3nt: TGTGCCAGCTCACAAGGGGAGGATGAAAAACTGTTTTTT
abundance: .
j_gene: TRBJ1-4
d_gene: .
v_gene: TRBV18

CDR3aa: CSVQGWWETQYF
CDR3nt: TGCAGCGTCCAGGGTTGGTGGGAGACCCAGTACTTC
abundance: .
j_gene: TRBJ2-5
d_gene: .
v_gene: TRBV29-1

CDR3aa: CASSPVGRGNVLTF
CDR3nt: TGTGCCAGCAGCCCCGTCGGTCGGGGGAACGTCCTGACTTTC
abundance: .
j_gene: TRBJ2-6
d_gene: .
v_gene: TRBV5-4

CDR3aa: CASSYLGQGNEKLFF
CDR3nt: TGTGCCAGCAGTTACCTCGGACAGGGAAATGAAAAACTGTTTTTT
abundance: .
j_gene: TRBJ1-4
d_gene: TRBD1
v_gene: TRBV6-5

CDR3aa: CASRFTDTEAFF
CDR3nt: TGTGCCAGCCGCTTCACGGACACTGAAGCTTTCTTT
abundance: .
j_gene: TRBJ1-1
d_gene: .
v_gene: TRBV7-2

CDR3aa: CATCPSGDPLGGYTF
CDR3nt: TGTGCCACGTGCCCCTCAGGGGACCCCTTGGGTGGCTACACCTTC
abundance: .
j_gene: TRBJ1-2
d_gene: .
v_gene: TRBV10-3

CDR3aa: CASSSNAGLVTSEKLFF
CDR3nt: TGTGCCAGCAGCTCTAATGCGGGTTTAGTGACGAGTGAAAAACTGTTTTTT
abundance: .
j_gene: TRBJ1-4
d_gene: .
v_gene: TRBV5-4

CDR3aa: CASSLRQGVITDTQYF
CDR3nt: TGTGCCAGCAGTCTGCGACAGGGGGTAATCACAGATACGCAGTATTTT
abundance: .
j_gene: TRBJ2-3
d_gene: TRBD1
v_gene: TRBV28

CDR3aa: CAWDTGTDQETQYF
CDR3nt: TGTGCCTGGGACACCGGGACAGATCAAGAGACCCAGTACTTC
abundance: .
j_gene: TRBJ2-5
d_gene: TRBD1
v_gene: TRBV30

CDR3aa: CASRAQGGITEAFF
CDR3nt: TGTGCCAGCAGAGCACAGGGGGGCATCACTGAAGCTTTCTTT
abundance: .
j_gene: TRBJ1-1
d_gene: TRBD1
v_gene: TRBV6-1

CDR3aa: CSARWHNEQFF
CDR3nt: TGCAGTGCTAGGTGGCACAATGAGCAGTTCTTC
abundance: .
j_gene: TRBJ2-1
d_gene: .
v_gene: TRBV20-1

CDR3aa: CASSQLTGNTEAFF
CDR3nt: TGTGCCAGCAGCCAATTGACTGGAAACACTGAAGCTTTCTTT
abundance: .
j_gene: TRBJ1-1
d_gene: .
v_gene: TRBV6-1

CDR3aa: CASNEAGAAYEQYF
CDR3nt: TGTGCCAGCAACGAAGCGGGAGCGGCCTACGAGCAGTACTTC
abundance: .
j_gene: TRBJ2-7
d_gene: TRBD2
v_gene: TRBV7-9

CDR3aa: CASSLERGGQETQYF
CDR3nt: TGCGCCAGCAGCTTGGAAAGGGGAGGGCAAGAGACCCAGTACTTC
abundance: .
j_gene: TRBJ2-5
d_gene: TRBD2
v_gene: TRBV5-1

CDR3aa: CASSLVSGLASEQYF
CDR3nt: TGTGCCAGCAGCTTAGTCTCGGGACTAGCGAGCGAGCAGTACTTC
abundance: .
j_gene: TRBJ2-7
d_gene: TRBD2
v_gene: TRBV7-2

CDR3aa: CAWSGSGNTGELFF
CDR3nt: TGTGCCTGGAGTGGTAGTGGGAACACCGGGGAGCTGTTTTTT
abundance: .
j_gene: TRBJ2-2
d_gene: .
v_gene: TRBV30

CDR3aa: CASSSSRSVKETQYF
CDR3nt: TGTGCCAGCAGCTCCTCCCGTTCAGTCAAAGAGACCCAGTACTTC
abundance: .
j_gene: TRBJ2-5
d_gene: .
v_gene: TRBV6-6

CDR3aa: CAFMAPEDNEQFF
CDR3nt: TGTGCATTTATGGCCCCCGAGGACAATGAGCAGTTCTTC
abundance: .
j_gene: TRBJ2-1
d_gene: .
v_gene: TRBV2

CDR3aa: CSVSQGILISDGYTF
CDR3nt: TGCAGCGTTTCGCAGGGCATATTGATTTCGGATGGCTACACCTTC
abundance: .
j_gene: TRBJ1-2
d_gene: .
v_gene: TRBV29-1

CDR3aa: CASSPGHGWETQYF
CDR3nt: TGTGCCAGCAGTCCAGGCCATGGATGGGAGACCCAGTACTTC
abundance: few
j_gene: TRBJ2-5
d_gene: .
v_gene: TRBV28

CDR3aa: CASGQEGAGELFF
CDR3nt: TGCGCCAGCGGGCAAGAGGGGGCCGGGGAGCTGTTTTTT
abundance: .
j_gene: TRBJ2-2
d_gene: .
v_gene: TRBV5-1

CDR3aa: CASSDYPGADTQYF
CDR3nt: TGTGCCAGCAGTGACTATCCAGGGGCAGATACGCAGTATTTT
abundance: .
j_gene: TRBJ2-3
d_gene: .
v_gene: TRBV6-4

CDR3aa: CASHPVGGLEETQYF
CDR3nt: TGTGCCAGCCACCCTGTAGGGGGATTGGAAGAGACCCAGTACTTC
abundance: .
j_gene: TRBJ2-5
d_gene: .
v_gene: TRBV5-4

CDR3aa: CASSEIGGISNEQFF
CDR3nt: TGCGCCAGCAGTGAGATCGGCGGGATTAGCAATGAGCAGTTCTTC
abundance: few
j_gene: TRBJ2-1
d_gene: .
v_gene: TRBV10-1

CDR3aa: CATQGSSYNSPLHF
CDR3nt: TGTGCCACCCAGGGAAGCTCCTATAATTCACCCCTCCACTTT
abundance: .
j_gene: TRBJ1-6
d_gene: .
v_gene: TRBV2

CDR3aa: CASSPAYRGLTDTQYF
CDR3nt: TGTGCCAGCAGCCCGGCCTACAGGGGGCTTACAGATACGCAGTATTTT
abundance: once
j_gene: TRBJ2-3
d_gene: TRBD1
v_gene: TRBV7-6